This passage covers 21 T cell receptor beta chains from one sample sequenced in a study of T cell responses to AZD1222 COVID-19 vaccine. Measured with immunoSEQ multiplex PCR; TCRdb has only the in-frame clones, and not every one. Among 200,000 to 250,000 clones, about 95% were seen once, and the ten largest hold over 1.5%. The sample consisted of peripheral blood, taken 28 days after the second dose of the MenACWY control vaccine. The receptors were sampled from an adult who received the MenACWY meningococcal vaccine as a control.

This chain connects TRBV19 to TRBJ2-3; 7 nucleotides match TRBD2. The V segment lost 5 bases and the J segment 3 bases; nucleotides outside the gene matches: 8. Germline V gene data show CDR1 as LNHDA and CDR2 as SQIVND (reference sequence). The length of the CDR3 is 15 residues. In nucleotides, the CDR3 is TGTGCCAGTAGTTTAAGCGGGACTTGGACAGATACGCAGTATTTT. This encodes CASSLSGTWTDTQYF. The variable domain in full, with the rest retrieved from reference TRBV19 and TRBJ2-3, is DGGITQSPKYLFRKEGQNVTLSCEQNLNHDAMYWYRQDPGQGLRLIYYSQIVNDFQKGDIAEGYSVSREKKESFPLTVTSAQKNPTAFYLCASSLSGTWTDTQYFGPGTRLTVL.

The table lists this clone with a few counts. The chain uses TRBV7-9 and TRBJ1-5; D gene unclear. Germline V gene sequence: CDR1 SEHNR, CDR2 FQNEAQ (reference sequence). The ends were cut back, 1 base at V and 6 bases at J, with 16 bases in the middle. The CDR3 contains 16 residues. The CDR3 spells CASSLGTPRSGQPQHF. For the CDR3, the DNA is TGTGCCAGCAGCTTAGGGACCCCTAGGTCGGGTCAGCCCCAGCATTTT.

This chain connects TRBV10-3 to TRBJ2-2, with D perhaps TRBD2 (5 bases). This CDR3 contains 16 residues. CDR1 is ENHRY, CDR2 SYGVKD, per germline. V shed 3 bases and J shed 1 base, with 12 bases lying between them. The CDR3 DNA follows: TGTGCCATCAGTGATGGACGCGGACTGAACACCGGGGAGCTGTTTTTT. Its protein product is CAISDGRGLNTGELFF.

The V call is TRBV3-1 (or the pseudogene TRBV3-2), the J call TRBJ2-5; possibly TRBD2 for D (5 bases). Trimming stripped 0 bases from V and 4 bases from J, with 9 bases between. This CDR3 has 14 amino acids. Germline V gene sequence: CDR1 LGHDT, CDR2 YNNKEL (reference sequence). CDR3 coding DNA: TGTGCCAGCAGCCAAGATCCAGGACTAGAGACCCAGTACTTC. Translated: CASSQDPGLETQYF.

The chain employs TRBV19 and TRBJ1-1; D perhaps matches TRBD1 (5 bases). Trimming cost V 6 bases and J 2 bases, with 10 bases left between them. From germline, CDR1 is LNHDA and CDR2 SQIVND (reference sequence). The CDR3 runs to 13 residues. CDR3 nucleotide sequence: TGTGCCAGTAGGAGCGACAGTAACACTGAAGCTTTCTTT. Amino acids: CASRSDSNTEAFF. Together with reference TRBV19 and TRBJ1-1, the CDR3 gives the full variable domain: DGGITQSPKYLFRKEGQNVTLSCEQNLNHDAMYWYRQDPGQGLRLIYYSQIVNDFQKGDIAEGYSVSREKKESFPLTVTSAQKNPTAFYLCASRSDSNTEAFFGQGTRLTVV.

This chain uses TRBV3-1 (or the pseudogene TRBV3-2) with TRBJ1-2; D may be TRBD1 (5 bases). Deletions cut 0 bases from V and 5 bases from J, with 7 bases between. Germline CDR1 LGHDT, CDR2 YNNKEL (reference sequence). CDR3 size: 13 residues. CDR3 in amino acids: CASSQDGGYGYTF. CDR3 DNA sequence: TGTGCCAGCAGCCAAGACGGGGGATATGGCTACACCTTC.

The V and J genes are TRBV11-2 and TRBJ2-7; the D gene is possibly TRBD1 (8 bases). The length of the CDR3 is 14 residues. Germline values: CDR1 SGHAT, CDR2 FQNNGV. V lost 5 bases and J lost 4, with 15 bases in between. The CDR3: CASSPGQGGYEQYF. The CDR3 DNA reads TGTGCCAGCAGCCCAGGACAGGGAGGGTACGAGCAGTACTTC. The full variable domain, rest sourced from reference TRBV11-2 and TRBJ2-7, is EAGVAQSPRYKIIEKRQSVAFWCNPISGHATLYWYQQILGQGPKLLIQFQNNGVVDDSQLPKDRFSAERLKGVDSTLKIQPAKLEDSAVYLCASSPGQGGYEQYFGPGTRLTVT.

This clone occurred once. This sequence joins TRBV6-2 or TRBV6-3 and TRBJ2-2; D is unresolved. Deletions cut 3 bases from V and 4 bases from J, with 12 bases between. The CDR3 has 15 amino acids. Germline CDR1 MNHEY, CDR2 SVGEGT. CDR3 sequence (DNA): TGTGCCAGCAGTTATAAAGGTCCGGGCACCGGGGAGCTGTTTTTT. Its translation is CASSYKGPGTGELFF.

J is TRBJ2-7 and V is TRBV3-1 (or the pseudogene TRBV3-2); D perhaps matches TRBD2 (5 bases). Trimming cost V 5 bases and J 6 bases, with 8 bases left between them. Germline CDR1 is LGHDT and CDR2 is YNNKEL (reference sequence). The CDR3 is 11 amino acids. The CDR3 DNA is TGTGCCAGCAGCTCCCGGGGCGAGCAGTACTTC. Its protein product is CASSSRGEQYF.

The chain employs TRBV6-5 and TRBJ1-5, with D possibly TRBD1 on 6 matching bases. The germline V gene encodes CDR1 MNHEY and CDR2 SVGAGI. The V and J ends lost 7 bases and 6 bases respectively, with 13 bases between them. The CDR3 extends over 13 amino acids. CDR3 in amino acids: CASNSGVGQPQHF. The CDR3 bases are TGTGCCAGCAATTCAGGGGTCGGTCAGCCCCAGCATTTT.

This chain connects TRBV4-2 to TRBJ2-1, with TRBD2 identical over 11 bases. From germline, CDR1 is LGHNA and CDR2 YNFKEQ. The CDR3 is 16 residues long. Trimming removed 1 base from V and 5 bases from J; junction bases left unmatched: 4. The CDR3 DNA follows: TGTGCCAGCAGCCAAGGGGTACTAGCGGGGGACAATGAGCAGTTCTTC. Encoded protein: CASSQGVLAGDNEQFF.

This clone was seen only a few times. This chain's CDR3 is CASSSQGVEAFF. The CDR3 DNA reads TGTGCCAGCAGTTCTCAGGGGGTTGAAGCTTTCTTT. This chain uses TRBV6-5 with TRBJ1-1, with 7 bases that match TRBD1. This CDR3 comprises 12 residues. Germline V gives CDR1 MNHEY, CDR2 SVGAGI. The V segment lost 4 bases and the J segment 7 bases; nucleotides outside the gene matches: 3.

This chain links TRBV19 with TRBJ2-3, with 12 bases that match TRBD1. Germline loops: CDR1 LNHDA, CDR2 SQIVND (reference sequence). V lost 3 bases, J lost 3 bases, and 4 bases stayed unmatched. The CDR3 consists of 16 residues. CDR3 in amino acids: CASSMGQGARTDTQYF. CDR3 sequence (DNA): TGTGCCAGTAGTATGGGACAGGGGGCGAGAACAGATACGCAGTATTTT.

The chain recombines TRBV19 with TRBJ2-1, with D possibly TRBD2 on 5 matching bases. Trimming pared 10 bases from V and 5 bases from J, leaving 21 bases between. The CDR3 extends over 15 amino acids. Germline lookup yields CDR1 LNHDA and CDR2 SQIVND (reference sequence). CDR3 DNA: TGTGCCACCCAGCTAGGATTCGGGGATAACAATGAGCAGTTCTTC. Amino acids: CATQLGFGDNNEQFF.

The CDR3 spells CASSVPDRGPQHF. The DNA of the CDR3 is TGTGCCAGCAGTGTCCCAGACAGGGGACCCCAGCATTTT. The V call is TRBV2, the J call TRBJ1-5; TRBD1 matches 8 bases. The junction had 6 bases not matched to a gene; V was cut back by 4 bases and J by 10 bases. CDR1 and CDR2 (germline): SNHLY, FYNNEI. CDR3 length: 13 amino acids.

This sequence joins TRBV10-3 and TRBJ2-7; D is undetermined. The CDR3 loop spans 13 amino acids. Germline V gives CDR1 ENHRY, CDR2 SYGVKD. V lost 3 bases and J 2 bases, leaving 8 bases between the germline ends. This CDR3 reads CAISDYGTYEQYF. In DNA, the CDR3 is TGTGCCATCAGTGATTACGGAACCTACGAGCAGTACTTC.

The table lists this clone with a count of one. J is TRBJ2-1 and V is TRBV7-3, with TRBD1 matching 8 bases. The CDR3 spans 12 residues. With V trimmed by 5 bases and J by 9 bases, 3 bases remained unmatched. Germline loops: CDR1 SGHTA, CDR2 FQGTGA. The CDR3 DNA sequence: TGTGCCAGCAGCCCCACAGGGGGTGAGCAGTTCTTC. This sequence encodes CASSPTGGEQFF. Full variable domain (outside the CDR3, taken from reference TRBV7-3 and TRBJ2-1): GAGVSQTPSNKVTEKGKYVELRCDPISGHTALYWYRQSLGQGPEFLIYFQGTGAADDSGLPNDRFFAVRPEGSVSTLKIQRTERGDSAVYLCASSPTGGEQFFGPGTRLTVL.

The chain carries TRBV19 and TRBJ1-5; D is unresolved. This CDR3 region has 15 residues. V was cut by 6 bases and J by 6 bases, with 18 bases left in between. Per germline, CDR1 LNHDA and CDR2 SQIVND (reference sequence). The CDR3, as DNA: TGTGCCAGTAGGGGTCCTCTCGTTTTGGGTCAGCCCCAGCATTTT. Translated, it gives CASRGPLVLGQPQHF.

DNA for the CDR3: TGTGCCAGCAGCGTAGTGTCAGGGGCTGGCGGGAGTGCTACAGATACGCAGTATTTT. Protein: CASSVVSGAGGSATDTQYF. This sequence joins TRBV9 and TRBJ2-3; maybe TRBD2 (7 bases). Trimming shortened V by 0 bases and J by 3 bases, and 23 bases separated the two germline ends. This CDR3 comprises 19 residues. Per germline, CDR1 SGDLS and CDR2 YYNGEE.

The CDR3: CASSQLGGTEAFF. The CDR3 bases are TGCGCCAGCAGCCAACTTGGTGGAACTGAAGCTTTCTTT. This sequence joins TRBV4-3 and TRBJ1-1; no firm D call. The CDR3 consists of 13 residues. From germline, CDR1 is LGHNA and CDR2 YSLEER. Trimming shortened V by 2 bases and J by 5 bases, and 9 bases separated the two germline ends.

J is TRBJ2-5 and V is TRBV27; the D gene could be TRBD1 or TRBD2 (5 bases each). The CDR3 runs 12 residues. Germline CDR1 MNHEY, CDR2 SMNVEV (reference sequence). The V gene lost 3 bases and the J gene lost 8 bases, with 10 bases spanning the gap. The CDR3 is CASSLVGGTQYF. CDR3 nucleotides: TGTGCCAGCAGTTTGGTTGGGGGTACCCAGTACTTC.